One T cell receptor (beta chain) is described in this entry. Its antigen remains unknown. The sample originates from a study of shared clonotypes between healthy human individuals. About the study: The people who gave samples were a couple of women and three men aged 18 to 49. Study findings and constraints: The low donor count limited represented genetic and exposure-history diversity.

The method was immunoSEQ multiplex PCR; TCRdb's version includes in-frame clones alone and lacks a portion of them. The sample lists about 480,000 clones; 60% to 80% were seen once. Donors were healthy HIV-negative adults without recent acute infections or vaccinations. The germline V gene encodes CDR1 GTSNPN and CDR2 SVGIG (reference sequence). The CDR3 covers 14 residues. The V gene lost 4 bases and the J gene lost 2 bases, with 13 bases spanning the gap. V is TRBV30 and J is TRBJ2-3; no clear D. The origin of this receptor is a woman aged 35 to 49 in good health. Some clones in this sample may be carry-over from other donors' samples. Material: PBMCs. CDR3 loop: CAWNPIKNTDTQYF. CDR3 nucleotides: TGTGCCTGGAATCCGATCAAAAACACAGATACGCAGTATTTT.